The 32 T cell receptor beta chains below were found in one sample sequenced in a study of blood T cell repertoires in COVID-19. Libraries were prepared by immunoSEQ multiplex PCR; TCRdb keeps only in-frame clonotypes and omits some of them. The sample carries 150,000 or so clones, about 82% recorded once. Material: peripheral blood. All receptors derive from a woman of 80 years or more with active or convalescent COVID-19.

The CDR3 sequence: CASRATGGSNQPQHF. The CDR3 coding sequence is TGTGCCAGCCGAGCCACAGGGGGTAGCAATCAGCCCCAGCATTTT. The chain employs TRBV19 and TRBJ1-5; 8 bases are a match to TRBD1. J was trimmed by 0 bases and V by 9 bases; bases with no gene match: 7. The CDR3 spans 15 residues. Germline CDR1 reads LNHDA; CDR2 reads SQIVND (reference sequence).

This clone was recorded a few times. V usage is TRBV28 and J usage is TRBJ1-2; no reliable D call. Germline CDR1 is MDHEN and CDR2 is SYDVKM. This CDR3 comprises 15 residues. V lost 4 bases and J 1 base, leaving 13 bases between the germline ends. The CDR3, as DNA: TGTGCCAGCAGTTGGGGTTTCGGGATTAACTATGGCTACACCTTC. Translation: CASSWGFGINYGYTF.

V usage is TRBV2 and J usage is TRBJ1-5; no clear D. The CDR3 runs 13 residues. Germline CDR1 reads SNHLY; CDR2 reads FYNNEI. Trimming left V 10 bases short and J 0 bases short, with 10 bases between. The CDR3 sequence: CATQAFSNQPQHF. As DNA, the CDR3 is TGTGCCACCCAGGCGTTTAGCAATCAGCCCCAGCATTTT.

This clone was found once. The CDR3 region is CAISQDNEKLFF. In nucleotides, the CDR3 is TGTGCCATCAGTCAGGATAATGAAAAACTGTTTTTT. This chain links TRBV5-4 with TRBJ1-4, with D hard to call. CDR3 size: 12 residues. Trimming pared 9 bases from V and 4 bases from J, leaving 10 bases between. Germline V gene sequence: CDR1 SGHNT, CDR2 YYREEE (reference sequence).

The chain couples TRBV6-4 to TRBJ2-1, with 8 bases lining up with TRBD1. V trimming: 5 bases; J trimming: 0 bases; junction bases outside the gene matches: 9. There are 17 residues in the CDR3. Germline V gene data show CDR1 as MRHNA and CDR2 as SNTAGT. CDR3 region: CASSPGTGGSSYNEQFF. The CDR3 DNA reads as TGTGCCAGCAGTCCCGGGACAGGCGGAAGCTCCTACAATGAGCAGTTCTTC.

This chain connects TRBV6-5 to TRBJ2-7; TRBD1 aligns across 9 bases. CDR1 and CDR2 (germline): MNHEY, SVGAGI. The CDR3 extends over 12 amino acids. V shed 6 bases, J shed 4 bases, and the junction held 1 base outside the gene matches. Here the CDR3 DNA reads TGTGCCAGCAGGGACAGGGGTTACGAGCAGTACTTC. This sequence encodes CASRDRGYEQYF.

This clone was recorded many times. The chain recombines TRBV5-6 with TRBJ1-4, with D tentatively TRBD1 (6 bases). CDR1 is SGHDT and CDR2 is YYEEEE in the germline V gene. The V end was cut by 0 bases, the J end by 7 bases, with 13 bases between. The CDR3 covers 15 residues. The CDR3 nucleotides read TGTGCCAGCAGCTTGGGTCAGGGGCAGCTTGAAAAACTGTTTTTT. It yields the protein CASSLGQGQLEKLFF.

This clone was found once. The chain is built from TRBV29-1 and TRBJ1-1; no clear D. The CDR3 length is 12 residues. CDR1 SQVTM and CDR2 ANQGSEA come from the germline V gene. The V and J ends lost 1 base and 4 bases respectively, with 7 bases between them. The CDR3 loop reads CSVEVTVTEAFF. CDR3 DNA: TGCAGCGTTGAAGTCACAGTCACTGAAGCTTTCTTT.

The rearrangement links TRBV2 to TRBJ1-3; D gene unclear. The germline CDR1 and CDR2 sequences are SNHLY and FYNNEI. The CDR3 runs 14 residues. V shed 7 bases and J shed 0 bases, with 10 bases lying between them. The DNA of the CDR3 is TGTGCCAGCACCGGTTCAGGCTCTGGAAACACCATATATTTT. This sequence encodes CASTGSGSGNTIYF.

In its sample, this clone was seen a few times. V is TRBV28 and J is TRBJ1-1; D unresolved. CDR1 and CDR2 (germline): MDHEN, SYDVKM. V was pared by 7 bases and J by 0 bases, with 12 bases between. The CDR3 totals 14 residues. CDR3 in amino acids: CASKIFRMNTEAFF. DNA of the CDR3: TGTGCCAGCAAAATTTTCAGAATGAACACTGAAGCTTTCTTT.

This chain uses TRBV3-1 (or the pseudogene TRBV3-2) with TRBJ2-5; TRBD1 matches at 12 bases. The CDR3 has 17 amino acids. With V trimmed by 3 bases and J by 2 bases, 7 bases remained unmatched. Per the germline V gene, CDR1 is LGHDT and CDR2 is YNNKEL (reference sequence). The DNA of the CDR3 is TGTGCCAGCAGCCATCCGGGACAGGGGGCGCCGCAAGAGACCCAGTACTTC. Amino acid sequence: CASSHPGQGAPQETQYF.

The DNA for the CDR3 is TGTGCCAGCAGTTTATACCTAACTGAAGCTTTCTTT. It yields the protein CASSLYLTEAFF. V and J are TRBV12-3 or TRBV12-4 and TRBJ1-1, with D unclear. Trimming cost V 2 bases and J 5 bases, with 6 bases left between them. This CDR3 has 12 amino acids.

The chain employs TRBV5-5 and TRBJ1-1; TRBD1 matches at 9 bases. Germline V gene lookup returns CDR1 SGHKS and CDR2 YYEKEE (reference sequence). There are 13 residues in the CDR3. The junction had 2 bases not matched to a gene; V was cut back by 5 bases and J by 3 bases. The CDR3, as DNA: TGTGCCAGCAGAGGACAGGGGTACACTGAAGCTTTCTTT. This translates into CASRGQGYTEAFF.

J is TRBJ2-5 and V is TRBV4-1, with TRBD1 identical over 7 bases. The CDR3 covers 16 residues. The germline CDR1 and CDR2 sequences are MGHRA and YSYEKL. With V trimmed by 1 base and J by 4 bases, 9 bases remained unmatched. The CDR3 is CASSQGPTGSGETQYF. CDR3 sequence (DNA): TGCGCCAGCAGCCAAGGACCGACAGGGTCGGGAGAGACCCAGTACTTC.

The chain joins TRBV30 to TRBJ1-6; D is uncertain. CDR1 GTSNPN and CDR2 SVGIG come from the germline V gene (reference sequence). Between the trimmed V and J ends, which lost 3 bases and 10 bases, there was a span of 13 bases. This CDR3 is built from 13 residues. The CDR3 DNA follows: TGTGCCTGGAGACCTAACACGAGGTCACCCCTCCACTTT. It translates to CAWRPNTRSPLHF.

This rearrangement joins TRBV5-1 to TRBJ2-7, with 7 bases lining up with TRBD1. The CDR3 totals 15 residues. Per the germline V gene, CDR1 is SGHRS and CDR2 is YFSETQ. The V and J ends lost 0 bases and 3 bases, in that order; junction bases with no gene match: 6. CDR3 sequence (DNA): TGCGCCAGCAGCTTGGCCTGGGGACAGATCTACGAGCAGTACTTC. Translation: CASSLAWGQIYEQYF. The complete variable domain, with remaining parts taken from reference TRBV5-1 and TRBJ2-7, reads KAGVTQTPRYLIKTRGQQVTLSCSPISGHRSVSWYQQTPGQGLQFLFEYFSETQRNKGNFPGRFSGRQFSNSRSEMNVSTLELGDSALYLCASSLAWGQIYEQYFGPGTRLTVT.

This chain joins TRBV7-9 and TRBJ2-5, with D possibly being TRBD2 (7 bases). Germline assignment: CDR1 SEHNR and CDR2 FQNEAQ (reference sequence). The CDR3 totals 17 residues. Trimming removed 6 bases from V and 3 bases from J, with 23 bases in between. The CDR3 coding sequence is TGTGCCAGCAGGGCCGGGACTAATTTAGGGGGGAAAGAGACCCAGTACTTC. Its translation: CASRAGTNLGGKETQYF.

This clone came up a few times. The chain has TRBV19 and TRBJ1-2, with 8 bases aligning to TRBD1. Germline lookup yields CDR1 LNHDA and CDR2 SQIVND (reference sequence). This CDR3 has 13 residues. V was clipped by 4 bases and J by 4 bases; unmatched bases: 2. The CDR3 here is CASSNDRGYGYTF. Written as DNA, the CDR3 is TGTGCCAGTAGTAACGACAGGGGCTATGGCTACACCTTC.

This clone showed up just a few times. This chain joins TRBV4-1 and TRBJ2-2; 10 bases are a match to TRBD2. Trimming cost V 5 bases and J 0 bases; bases outside gene matches: 9. The CDR3 extends over 18 amino acids. Germline V gene lookup returns CDR1 MGHRA and CDR2 YSYEKL. The CDR3 DNA reads TGCGCCAGCAGCTTTGCTAGCGGGGGAAAAACGAACACCGGGGAGCTGTTTTTT. This translates into CASSFASGGKTNTGELFF.

V and J are TRBV6-4 and TRBJ2-2; 7 nucleotides line up with TRBD1. The CDR3 is made up of 20 amino acids. After removal of 8 bases from V and 2 bases from J, the junction contained 23 bases not matched to a gene. The germline CDR1 and CDR2 sequences are MRHNA and SNTAGT. As DNA, the CDR3 is TGTGCCAGCTCTAGTGATCCCCTTCGGACAGGTGGGAATAACACCGGGGAGCTGTTTTTT. This gives the protein CASSSDPLRTGGNNTGELFF.

The V gene is TRBV18, the J gene TRBJ1-5; tentative D call: TRBD1 (6 bases). Trimming pared 3 bases from V and 0 bases from J, leaving 15 bases between. Germline V CDR1 and CDR2: KGHSH, LQKENI. CDR3 length: 17 residues. In nucleotides, the CDR3 is TGTGCCAGCTCACCCTCGACAGGTTCGAATAGCAATCAGCCCCAGCATTTT. Amino acid sequence: CASSPSTGSNSNQPQHF.

CDR3 DNA: TGTGCCAGCAGTTACGATATCGAGGAGACCCAGTACTTC. The encoded protein is CASSYDIEETQYF. The chain is built from TRBV6-2 or TRBV6-3 and TRBJ2-5; D is unresolved. Germline V lookup: CDR1 MNHEY, CDR2 SVGEGT. This CDR3 is 13 amino acids long. The V end lost 2 bases, the J end lost 5 bases, and 9 bases lay between the germline ends.

The V gene is TRBV2, the J gene TRBJ1-2; D gene ambiguous. V lost 2 bases to trimming and J lost 4 bases, with 5 bases between them. CDR3 length: 12 amino acids. Germline V gene sequence: CDR1 SNHLY, CDR2 FYNNEI. CDR3 bases: TGTGCCAGCAGTGAATCCGGCTATGGCTACACCTTC. Amino acids: CASSESGYGYTF.

This clone was seen just once. This chain joins TRBV5-1 and TRBJ1-5; D might be TRBD1 (5 bases). CDR3 length: 14 residues. V lost 0 bases, J lost 6 bases, and 10 bases lay in between. Per the germline V gene, CDR1 is SGHRS and CDR2 is YFSETQ. The CDR3 spells CASSLDGGVQPQHF. The CDR3 DNA is TGCGCCAGCAGCTTGGACGGGGGAGTTCAGCCCCAGCATTTT. The complete variable domain, with remaining parts taken from reference TRBV5-1 and TRBJ1-5, reads KAGVTQTPRYLIKTRGQQVTLSCSPISGHRSVSWYQQTPGQGLQFLFEYFSETQRNKGNFPGRFSGRQFSNSRSEMNVSTLELGDSALYLCASSLDGGVQPQHFGDGTRLSIL.

The genes are TRBV7-9 and TRBJ2-3, with a tentative D call TRBD1 (6 bases). CDR3 size: 14 residues. V lost 3 bases to trimming and J lost 4 bases, with 11 bases between them. The germline CDR1 and CDR2 sequences are SEHNR and FQNEAQ (reference sequence). The CDR3, as DNA: TGTGCCAGCAGCTTTCCAGGGGCGGCAGATACGCAGTATTTT. The encoded protein is CASSFPGAADTQYF.

The CDR3 DNA reads as TGCGCCAGCAGCTTGGCGACAGGGGGCGTAATGACCAAAAACATTCAGTACTTC. It translates to CASSLATGGVMTKNIQYF. The genes are TRBV5-1 and TRBJ2-4; 10 bases agree with TRBD1. The CDR3 sequence is 18 residues long. Germline V CDR1 and CDR2: SGHRS, YFSETQ. J gave up 2 bases and V 0 bases, and 8 bases lay outside the gene matches.

This clone has more than one count but fewer than ten. Germline is not matched at one junction end, which may reflect a read error. The chain joins TRBV5-6 to TRBJ2-7, with a tentative D call TRBD2 (6 bases). This CDR3 spans 14 amino acids. The V gene's germline CDR1 is SGHDT and CDR2 YYEEEE. The CDR3 loop is CASTLWTGAYEQYF. CDR3 nucleotides: TGTGCCAGCACCTTGTGGACGGGGGCCTACGAGCAGTACTTC.

The chain couples TRBV9 to TRBJ1-1; TRBD1 matches 8 bases. Germline loops: CDR1 SGDLS, CDR2 YYNGEE. Trimming cost V 4 bases and J 6 bases; bases outside gene matches: 5. CDR3 length equals 13 residues. As DNA, the CDR3 is TGTGCCAGCAGCCGGACAGGGACCGCTGAAGCTTTCTTT. This sequence encodes CASSRTGTAEAFF.

The chain couples TRBV19 to TRBJ2-3; the match to TRBD2 covers 7 bases. The CDR3 contains 15 residues. The V segment lost 6 bases and the J segment 4 bases; nucleotides outside the gene matches: 10. The germline V gene encodes CDR1 LNHDA and CDR2 SQIVND (reference sequence). The CDR3 region has the DNA TGTGCCAGTAGATTGACTAGCATAGCCGCAGATACGCAGTATTTT. Protein: CASRLTSIAADTQYF. The whole variable domain, remainder taken from reference TRBV19 and TRBJ2-3, is DGGITQSPKYLFRKEGQNVTLSCEQNLNHDAMYWYRQDPGQGLRLIYYSQIVNDFQKGDIAEGYSVSREKKESFPLTVTSAQKNPTAFYLCASRLTSIAADTQYFGPGTRLTVL.

The chain recombines TRBV5-8 with TRBJ2-2; possible D gene TRBD2, 5 bases. V lost 0 bases, J lost 3 bases, and 15 bases lay in between. The CDR3 is 17 residues long. Germline values: CDR1 SGHTS, CDR2 YDEGEE. Written as DNA, the CDR3 is TGTGCCAGCAGCTTGGCCGGAGGTAGGAAATACACCGGGGAGCTGTTTTTT. The encoded protein is CASSLAGGRKYTGELFF.

V gene TRBV10-3 combines with J gene TRBJ2-3; TRBD1 matches at 8 bases. CDR3 length equals 18 residues. Looked up from germline, CDR1 is ENHRY and CDR2 is SYGVKD. V was clipped by 3 bases and J by 2 bases; unmatched bases: 13. The CDR3 sequence: CAISESLAGDRTTDTQYF. CDR3 DNA: TGTGCCATCAGTGAATCCCTGGCTGGGGACAGGACCACAGATACGCAGTATTTT.

The chain recombines TRBV6-5 with TRBJ2-3, with TRBD2 as a possible D gene (5 bases). Per the germline V gene, CDR1 is MNHEY and CDR2 is SVGAGI. V lost 0 bases to trimming and J lost 8 bases, with 15 bases between them. This CDR3 has 15 amino acids. CDR3 residues: CASSYSREQPRTQYF. Here the CDR3 DNA reads TGTGCCAGCAGTTACTCTCGGGAACAACCCCGTACGCAGTATTTT.